This TCR beta chain stems from a study of immune characterization of retroperitoneal liposarcoma (dated by TCRdb to about 2019). The library was made by PCR. TCRdb lists the instrument as NextSeq 500. The public reads were quality trimmed at Q25 with fastp and then assembled into clones with MiXCR by TCRdb, keeping productive beta chains. When rows share a CDR3 protein, they turn into one entry using the most common DNA and genes. The sample table lists about 7,300 distinct CDR3 sequences, around 29% of them with a count of one. The top ten hold 42% of the sample. Note on this clonotype: The target of this receptor is not known. The sample holds no much larger clone one base away, and base qualities are not on file.

The germline ends are 12 bases apart after V is trimmed by 6 bases and J by 2 bases. Taken from cysteine to phenylalanine, the CDR3 has 14 residues. Left in the record is the CDR3 DNA by itself, 42 bases read in frame from the first base. The germline V gene yields MNHNS for CDR1 and SASEGT for CDR2. The chain couples TRBV6-1 to TRBJ2-3, with the D segment possibly TRBD1 or TRBD2, each aligning over 5 bases. Sequencing was done on a sample of blood. The receptor's source is a male donor with retroperitoneal liposarcoma. The DNA sequence reads TGTGCCAGCAGGAAACCGGGGCTCACAGATACGCAGTATTTT. Its amino acids are CASRKPGLTDTQYF.